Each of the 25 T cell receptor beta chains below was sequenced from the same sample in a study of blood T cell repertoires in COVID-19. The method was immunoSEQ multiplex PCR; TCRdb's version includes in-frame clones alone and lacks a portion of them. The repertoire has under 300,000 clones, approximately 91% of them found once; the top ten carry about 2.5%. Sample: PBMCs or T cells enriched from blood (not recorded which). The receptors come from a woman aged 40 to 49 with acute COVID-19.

In DNA, the CDR3 is TGTGCCAGCAGCGGATCTCAGGACAGGGTTAATTCACCCCTCCACTTT. Translated, it gives CASSGSQDRVNSPLHF. The V gene is TRBV9, the J gene TRBJ1-6; 8 bases align to TRBD1. Trimming at V came to 3 bases and at J to 6 bases, leaving 8 bases not matched to a gene. The length of the CDR3 is 16 residues. Germline CDR1 reads SGDLS; CDR2 reads YYNGEE.

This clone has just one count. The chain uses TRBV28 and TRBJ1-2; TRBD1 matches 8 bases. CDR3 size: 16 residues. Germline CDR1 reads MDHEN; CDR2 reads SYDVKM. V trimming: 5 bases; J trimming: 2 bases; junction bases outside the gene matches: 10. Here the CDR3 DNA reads TGTGCCAGCAGTGCCCGCCTGGGGACAGGAAACTATGGCTACACCTTC. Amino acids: CASSARLGTGNYGYTF.

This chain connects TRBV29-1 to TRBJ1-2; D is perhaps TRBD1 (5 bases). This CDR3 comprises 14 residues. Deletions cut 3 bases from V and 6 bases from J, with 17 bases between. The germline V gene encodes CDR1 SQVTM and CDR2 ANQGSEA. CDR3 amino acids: CSVDGGGALDGYTF. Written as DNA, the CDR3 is TGCAGCGTTGACGGGGGGGGAGCGCTGGATGGCTACACCTTC. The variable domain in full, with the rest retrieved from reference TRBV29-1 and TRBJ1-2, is SAVISQKPSRDICQRGTSLTIQCQVDSQVTMMFWYRQQPGQSLTLIATANQGSEATYESGFVIDKFPISRPNLTFSTLTVSNMSPEDSSIYLCSVDGGGALDGYTFGSGTRLTVV.

CDR3 DNA sequence: TGTGCCAGCAGCTTGCGAGGGGGCGCTGACTATGGCTACACCTTC. Residues: CASSLRGGADYGYTF. The J gene is TRBJ1-2, the V gene TRBV5-4; TRBD1 matches at 7 bases. The J segment lost 3 bases and the V segment lost 1 base, leaving 6 bases of the junction unmatched. Germline-derived CDR1 and CDR2 are SGHNT and YYREEE (reference sequence). This CDR3 has 15 amino acids.

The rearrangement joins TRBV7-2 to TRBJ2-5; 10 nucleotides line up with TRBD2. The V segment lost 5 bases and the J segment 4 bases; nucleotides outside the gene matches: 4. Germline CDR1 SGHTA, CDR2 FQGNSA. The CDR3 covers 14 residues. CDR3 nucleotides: TGTGCCAGCAGCCGTAGCGGGAGGCGAGAGACCCAGTACTTC. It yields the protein CASSRSGRRETQYF.

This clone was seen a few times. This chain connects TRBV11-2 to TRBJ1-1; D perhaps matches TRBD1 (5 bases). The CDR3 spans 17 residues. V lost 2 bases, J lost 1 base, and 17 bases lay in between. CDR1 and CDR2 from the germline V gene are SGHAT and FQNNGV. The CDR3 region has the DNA TGTGCCAGCAGCTTAACGGGGGGGGTGCTTCCGAACACTGAAGCTTTCTTT. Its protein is CASSLTGGVLPNTEAFF.

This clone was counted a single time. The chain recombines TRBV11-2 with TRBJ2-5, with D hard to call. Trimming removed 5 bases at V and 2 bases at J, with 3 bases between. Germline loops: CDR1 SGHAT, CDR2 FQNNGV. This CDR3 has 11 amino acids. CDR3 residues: CASSIQETQYF. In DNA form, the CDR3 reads TGTGCCAGCAGCATACAAGAGACCCAGTACTTC.

The CDR3 DNA reads TGTGCCAGCAGCCACCGGGTCCTAAATGAAAAACTGTTTTTT. It specifies CASSHRVLNEKLFF. The chain recombines TRBV3-1 (or the pseudogene TRBV3-2) with TRBJ1-4; D gene uncertain. V shed 3 bases and J shed 5 bases, with 10 bases lying between them. The germline V gene encodes CDR1 LGHDT and CDR2 YNNKEL (reference sequence). This CDR3 has 14 residues.

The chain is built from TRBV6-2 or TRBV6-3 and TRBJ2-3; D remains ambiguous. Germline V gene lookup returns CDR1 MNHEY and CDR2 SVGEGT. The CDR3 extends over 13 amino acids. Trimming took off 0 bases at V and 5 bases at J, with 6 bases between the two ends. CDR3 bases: TGTGCCAGCAGTTACTCGTCCGGAGATACGCAGTATTTT. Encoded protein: CASSYSSGDTQYF.

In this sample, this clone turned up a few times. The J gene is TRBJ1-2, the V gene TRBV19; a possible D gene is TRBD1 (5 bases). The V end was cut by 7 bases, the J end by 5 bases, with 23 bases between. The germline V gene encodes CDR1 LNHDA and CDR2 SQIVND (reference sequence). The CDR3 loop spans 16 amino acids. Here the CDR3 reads CASTNSAGGSIYGYTF. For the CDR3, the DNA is TGTGCCAGTACCAATTCAGCGGGGGGATCAATTTATGGCTACACCTTC.

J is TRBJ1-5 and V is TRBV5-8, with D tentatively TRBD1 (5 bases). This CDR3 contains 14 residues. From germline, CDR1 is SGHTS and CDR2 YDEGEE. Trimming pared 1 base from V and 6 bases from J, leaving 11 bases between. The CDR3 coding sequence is TGTGCCAGCAGCTTGTTAGGGGTTCCTCAGCCCCAGCATTTT. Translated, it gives CASSLLGVPQPQHF.

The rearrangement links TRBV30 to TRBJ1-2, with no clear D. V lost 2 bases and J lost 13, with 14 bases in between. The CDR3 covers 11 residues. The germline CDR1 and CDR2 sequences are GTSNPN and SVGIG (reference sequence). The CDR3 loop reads CAWSHLNMRTF. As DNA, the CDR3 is TGTGCCTGGAGTCATCTAAATATGCGCACCTTC.

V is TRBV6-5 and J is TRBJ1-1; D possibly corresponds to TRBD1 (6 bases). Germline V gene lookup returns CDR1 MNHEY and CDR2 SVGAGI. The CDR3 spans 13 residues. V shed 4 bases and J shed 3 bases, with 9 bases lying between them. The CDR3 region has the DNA TGTGCCAGCAGTTTATGGGGGCACACTGAAGCTTTCTTT. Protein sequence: CASSLWGHTEAFF.

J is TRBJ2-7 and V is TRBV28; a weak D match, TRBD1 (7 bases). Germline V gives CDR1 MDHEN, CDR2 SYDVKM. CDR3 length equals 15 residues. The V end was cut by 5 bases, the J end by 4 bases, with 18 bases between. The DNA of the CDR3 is TGTGCCAGCAGTCCCGGACAGGTGGGGGGATACGAGCAGTACTTC. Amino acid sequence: CASSPGQVGGYEQYF.

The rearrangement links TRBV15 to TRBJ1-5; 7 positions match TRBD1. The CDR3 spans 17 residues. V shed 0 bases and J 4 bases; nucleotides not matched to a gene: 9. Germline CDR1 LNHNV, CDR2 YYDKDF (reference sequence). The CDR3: CATSRDGRGFGNQPQHF. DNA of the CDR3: TGTGCCACCAGCAGAGATGGCAGGGGGTTTGGAAATCAGCCCCAGCATTTT.

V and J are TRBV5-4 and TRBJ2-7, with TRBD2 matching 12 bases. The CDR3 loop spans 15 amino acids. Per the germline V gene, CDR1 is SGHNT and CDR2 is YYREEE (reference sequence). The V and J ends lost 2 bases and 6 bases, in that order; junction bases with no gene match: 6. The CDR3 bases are TGTGCCAGCAGCTTCTCTAGCGGGAGGGCCTCCGAGCAGTACTTC. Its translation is CASSFSSGRASEQYF.

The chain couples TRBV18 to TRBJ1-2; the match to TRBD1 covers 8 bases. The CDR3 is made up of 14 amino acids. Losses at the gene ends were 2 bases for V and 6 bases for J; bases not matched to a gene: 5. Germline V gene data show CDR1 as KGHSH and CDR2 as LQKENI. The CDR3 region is CASSPGQGANGYTF. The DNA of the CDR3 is TGTGCCAGCTCACCAGGCCAGGGGGCGAATGGCTACACCTTC.

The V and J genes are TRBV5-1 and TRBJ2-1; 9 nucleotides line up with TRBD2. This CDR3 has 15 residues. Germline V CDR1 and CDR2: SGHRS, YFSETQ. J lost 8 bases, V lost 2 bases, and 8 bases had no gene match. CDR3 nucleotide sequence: TGCGCCAGCAGCTTTCTAGCGGGAACTAGGGATGAGCAGTTCTTC. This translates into CASSFLAGTRDEQFF.

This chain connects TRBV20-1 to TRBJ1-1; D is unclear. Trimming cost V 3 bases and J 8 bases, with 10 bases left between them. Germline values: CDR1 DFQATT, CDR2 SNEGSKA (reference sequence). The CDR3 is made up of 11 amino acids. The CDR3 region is CSASFSGEAFF. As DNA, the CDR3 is TGCAGTGCTAGTTTCTCCGGGGAAGCTTTCTTT.

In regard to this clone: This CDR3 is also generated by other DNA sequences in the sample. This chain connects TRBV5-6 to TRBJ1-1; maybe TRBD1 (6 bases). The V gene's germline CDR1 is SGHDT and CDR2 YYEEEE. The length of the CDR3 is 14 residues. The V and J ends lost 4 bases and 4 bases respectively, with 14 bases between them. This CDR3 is CASSPGGGGTEAFF. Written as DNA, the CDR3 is TGTGCCAGCAGCCCGGGAGGGGGTGGCACTGAAGCTTTCTTT.

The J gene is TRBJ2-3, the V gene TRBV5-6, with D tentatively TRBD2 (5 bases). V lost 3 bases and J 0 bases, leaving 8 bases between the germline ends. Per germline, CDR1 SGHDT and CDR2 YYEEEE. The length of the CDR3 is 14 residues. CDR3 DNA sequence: TGTGCCAGCAGCTCGGGATTCAGCACAGATACGCAGTATTTT. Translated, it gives CASSSGFSTDTQYF.

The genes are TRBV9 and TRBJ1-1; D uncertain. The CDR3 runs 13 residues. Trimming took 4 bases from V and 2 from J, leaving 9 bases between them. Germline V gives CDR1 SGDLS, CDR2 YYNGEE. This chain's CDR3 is CASSIGRNTEAFF. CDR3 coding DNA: TGTGCCAGCAGCATAGGCAGAAACACTGAAGCTTTCTTT.

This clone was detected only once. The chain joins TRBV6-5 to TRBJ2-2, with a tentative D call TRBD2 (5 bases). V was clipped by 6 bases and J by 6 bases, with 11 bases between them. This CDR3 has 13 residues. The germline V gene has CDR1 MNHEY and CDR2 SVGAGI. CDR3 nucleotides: TGTGCCAGCAGCGGGGTCCGACCCGGGGAGCTGTTTTTT. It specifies CASSGVRPGELFF.

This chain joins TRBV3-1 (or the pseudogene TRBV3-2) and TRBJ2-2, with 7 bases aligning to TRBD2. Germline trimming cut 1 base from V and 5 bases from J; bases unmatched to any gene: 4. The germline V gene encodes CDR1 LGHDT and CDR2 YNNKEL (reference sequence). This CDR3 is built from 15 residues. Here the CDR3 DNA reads TGTGCCAGCAGCCAAGCGGGGGGTAGTACCGGGGAGCTGTTTTTT. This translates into CASSQAGGSTGELFF.

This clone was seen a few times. This CDR3 reads CASSGGGSNQPQHF. CDR3 coding DNA: TGTGCCAGCAGTGGGGGAGGGAGCAATCAGCCCCAGCATTTT. This chain joins TRBV2 and TRBJ1-5; D remains ambiguous. Germline CDR1 is SNHLY and CDR2 is FYNNEI. There are 14 residues in the CDR3. The V and J ends lost 4 bases and 1 base respectively, with 8 bases between them.